This TCR beta chain was recorded in a study of human T cells and chemical hapten exposure. Overall study: Patients, chiefly female, had alopecia areata, totalis or universalis. Points from the study as a whole: The count of PT1 expanded TCRs correlated positively with patch test score.

Trimming removed 5 bases from V and 4 bases from J; junction bases left unmatched: 4. Germline-derived CDR1 and CDR2 are MNHEY and SVGEGT. The CDR3 consists of 14 residues. Specified time point: patch test 3, about 24 weeks after DPC sensitization. Treatment given: therapeutic diphenylcyclopropenone sensitization with weekly scalp DPC. Ahead of applying each patch test, blood was sampled. This clonotype is medium-sized by share. The antigen remains undetermined. TCRdb independently ran MiXCR on the RACE reads; one entry per CDR3 protein. Of about 30,000 distinct CDR3 sequences in the sample, approximately 6% were seen once.

This TCR derives from a man aged 25-45 years with alopecia areata. Some clones in this sample may be carry-over from other donors' samples. This specimen was whole blood, taken in connection with sensitization to the hapten diphenylcyclopropenone (DPC). The rearrangement joins TRBV6-2 or TRBV6-3 to TRBJ2-7; 11 positions match TRBD2. CDR3 loop: CASSPRTSGYEQYF. For the CDR3, the DNA is TGTGCCAGCAGTCCGCGGACTAGCGGGTACGAGCAGTACTTC.